The 7 T cell receptor beta chains presented below share a single source sample, sequenced in a study of blood T cell repertoires in COVID-19. The table came from immunoSEQ multiplex PCR; TCRdb's copy has only in-frame clones and leaves some out. This table has about 200,000 clones, around 87% appearing once. Sequenced input: peripheral blood. The receptors originated from a man between 45 and 60 years old with acute or convalescent COVID-19.

The chain employs TRBV6-1 and TRBJ1-5, with TRBD1 matching over 9 bases. The junction had 13 bases not matched to a gene; V was cut back by 3 bases and J by 1 base. CDR3 length equals 19 residues. CDR1 and CDR2 (germline): MNHNS, SASEGT. In DNA, the CDR3 is TGTGCCAGCAGTGACCCGGGACAGGGAGGTATGTTAAGCAATCAGCCCCAGCATTTT. It translates to CASSDPGQGGMLSNQPQHF.

The chain employs TRBV5-4 and TRBJ2-5; 7 nucleotides match TRBD1. The V gene's germline CDR1 is SGHNT and CDR2 YYREEE (reference sequence). The CDR3 extends over 15 amino acids. The V and J ends lost 2 bases and 5 bases, in that order; junction bases with no gene match: 9. CDR3 sequence reads: CASSLGQAGYETQYF. CDR3 coding DNA: TGTGCCAGCAGCTTAGGACAGGCCGGTTATGAGACCCAGTACTTC.

This clone has only one observation. J is TRBJ2-3 and V is TRBV28; 7 bases are a match to TRBD2. There are 16 residues in the CDR3. Germline V gives CDR1 MDHEN, CDR2 SYDVKM. Trimming removed 4 bases from V and 4 bases from J; junction bases left unmatched: 11. DNA for the CDR3: TGTGCCAGCAGTTCCCCCTCGGGGGAGGGTGCAGATACGCAGTATTTT. It yields the protein CASSSPSGEGADTQYF.

V and J are TRBV7-8 and TRBJ2-2; D gene ambiguous. This CDR3 is 15 amino acids long. Trimming removed 4 bases at V and 2 bases at J, with 11 bases between. CDR1 SGHVS and CDR2 FQNEAQ come from the germline V gene. CDR3 protein: CASSSGLLNTGELFF. The CDR3 coding sequence is TGTGCCAGCAGCTCAGGCTTGCTTAACACCGGGGAGCTGTTTTTT.

This chain links TRBV5-1 with TRBJ1-2; TRBD1 matches at 8 bases. Germline lookup yields CDR1 SGHRS and CDR2 YFSETQ. The CDR3 consists of 12 residues. The ends lost 5 bases at V and 4 bases at J; junction bases unmatched: 1. The CDR3 sequence is CASSGQGYGYTF. CDR3 bases: TGCGCCAGCAGTGGACAGGGCTATGGCTACACCTTC.

This rearrangement joins TRBV12-3 or TRBV12-4 to TRBJ2-5; 7 bases line up with TRBD2. The CDR3 has 13 amino acids. Losses at the gene ends were 3 bases for V and 9 bases for J; bases not matched to a gene: 7. The CDR3 reads CASSFLGGEAQYF. The CDR3 DNA reads TGTGCCAGCAGTTTTTTGGGGGGGGAGGCCCAGTACTTC.

The chain has TRBV7-2 and TRBJ2-7; TRBD2 agrees at 9 bases. The length of the CDR3 is 15 residues. With V trimmed by 5 bases and J by 2 bases, 7 bases remained unmatched. Germline V CDR1 and CDR2: SGHTA, FQGNSA. CDR3 nucleotide sequence: TGTGCCAGCAGCCTGGGGGCGGGAGGGCCCTACGAGCAGTACTTC. Amino acid sequence: CASSLGAGGPYEQYF.